This TCR beta chain comes out of a study of neurological immune-mediated disorders. Notes on this clonotype: Its cognate antigen is unknown.

Study-wide findings and caveats: Subjects shared no identical expanded-clone CDR3 amino acid sequences, suggesting private TCR-beta repertoires in all groups. The greatest TCR clonal expansion occurred in HTLV-1-associated myelopathy and the least in multiple sclerosis, which fell below healthy controls.

The length of the CDR3 is 12 residues. TCRdb re-called the 5' RACE reads with MiXCR, one entry per CDR3 protein. The sample contains over 15,000 distinct CDR3 sequences, 27% of which appear only once. This chain joins TRBV1 and TRBJ1-1. TRBV1 is an annotated pseudogene. The sequence was collected from a man in his forties or fifties with HTLV-1-associated myelopathy (HAM/TSP). Sequenced sample: PBMCs. CDR3 region: CTSNRVDTEAFF. The CDR3 DNA reads TGCACCAGCAACCGGGTGGACACTGAAGCTTTCTTT.